A single sample is the source of the 17 T cell receptor beta chains below, sequenced in a study of T cell responses to AZD1222 COVID-19 vaccine. Profiled with immunoSEQ multiplex PCR; TCRdb holds only in-frame clones, not every one. The sample holds over 150,000 clones, roughly 90% seen once. Sequencing was performed on peripheral blood, taken 28 days after the second AZD1222 dose. These receptors originate from an adult who received the AZD1222 COVID-19 vaccine.

The CDR3 DNA sequence: TGCGCCAGCAGCTTAAATCAACAGGGGGCTGGAAACACCATATATTTT. This sequence encodes CASSLNQQGAGNTIYF. This chain uses TRBV5-1 with TRBJ1-3; TRBD1 matches at 8 bases. The J segment lost 2 bases and the V segment lost 2 bases, leaving 6 bases of the junction unmatched. Germline loops: CDR1 SGHRS, CDR2 YFSETQ. The CDR3 contains 16 residues.

This clone was counted only a few times. The chain links TRBV4-3 to TRBJ1-4; D is undetermined. The CDR3 totals 16 residues. The germline V gene has CDR1 LGHNA and CDR2 YSLEER. Trimming cost V 0 bases and J 0 bases, with 8 bases left between them. The CDR3 sequence: CASSQDSAATNEKLFF. CDR3 sequence (DNA): TGCGCCAGCAGCCAAGACAGCGCCGCAACTAATGAAAAACTGTTTTTT.

In its sample, this clone was seen a few times. The rearrangement links TRBV7-2 to TRBJ2-2; 8 bases are a match to TRBD1. The CDR3 loop spans 16 amino acids. V was clipped by 7 bases and J by 1 base; unmatched bases: 8. The germline CDR1 and CDR2 sequences are SGHTA and FQGNSA. The CDR3 nucleotides read TGTGCCAGCACCATGGGAGGACAGGGGAACACCGGGGAGCTGTTTTTT. Translating gives CASTMGGQGNTGELFF.

The chain is built from TRBV5-4 and TRBJ1-1; D may be TRBD1 (5 bases). Trimming stripped 0 bases from V and 5 bases from J, with 14 bases between. This CDR3 region has 15 residues. Looked up from germline, CDR1 is SGHNT and CDR2 is YYREEE (reference sequence). CDR3 nucleotides: TGTGCCAGCAGCTTGGCCCACGGGGACTTGACTGAAGCTTTCTTT. It translates to CASSLAHGDLTEAFF.

The chain joins TRBV5-1 to TRBJ1-1, with a possible D match to TRBD1 (5 bases). The CDR3 has 13 residues. Germline CDR1 and CDR2: SGHRS and YFSETQ. Trimming removed 7 bases at V and 7 bases at J, with 17 bases between. This chain's CDR3 is CASSLGPGGEAFF. The CDR3 nucleotides read TGCGCCAGCTCCCTGGGCCCGGGGGGTGAAGCTTTCTTT.

The rearrangement joins TRBV2 to TRBJ1-3; no clear D gene. Per the germline V gene, CDR1 is SNHLY and CDR2 is FYNNEI. CDR3 length: 13 residues. V shed 7 bases and J shed 0 bases, with 7 bases lying between them. The CDR3 spells CASTGFSGNTIYF. The CDR3 DNA reads as TGTGCCAGCACGGGCTTCTCTGGAAACACCATATATTTT.

The V gene is TRBV7-9, the J gene TRBJ2-4; TRBD1 agrees at 9 bases. Germline lookup yields CDR1 SEHNR and CDR2 FQNEAQ (reference sequence). The CDR3 is made up of 14 amino acids. V lost 4 bases, J lost 8 bases, and 6 bases stayed unmatched. CDR3 DNA: TGTGCCAGCAGCTCGGGACAGGGAATGGACATTCAGTACTTC. The encoded protein is CASSSGQGMDIQYF. Full variable domain (missing parts from reference TRBV7-9 and TRBJ2-4): DTGVSQNPRHKITKRGQNVTFRCDPISEHNRLYWYRQTLGQGPEFLTYFQNEAQLEKSRLLSDRFSAERPKGSFSTLEIQRTEQGDSAMYLCASSSGQGMDIQYFGAGTRLSVL.

The chain is built from TRBV6-5 and TRBJ1-1, with D maybe TRBD1 (6 bases). In germline, CDR1 is MNHEY, CDR2 SVGAGI. The CDR3 has 14 amino acids. V was shortened by 6 bases and J by 5 bases, with 16 bases between the two germline ends. The CDR3 sequence: CASSIRQAGTEAFF. The CDR3 nucleotides read TGTGCCAGCAGCATTCGACAGGCAGGGACTGAAGCTTTCTTT.

The chain recombines TRBV5-6 with TRBJ1-4; D gene uncertain. This CDR3 has 16 residues. Germline assignment: CDR1 SGHDT and CDR2 YYEEEE. V lost 3 bases to trimming and J lost 14 bases, with 26 bases between them. The CDR3 region is CASSSRWVGQSSSLFF. The DNA of the CDR3 is TGTGCCAGCAGCTCCCGATGGGTCGGCCAATCCTCTAGCCTGTTTTTT. The entire variable domain, with the rest obtained from reference TRBV5-6 and TRBJ1-4, is as follows: DAGVTQSPTHLIKTRGQQVTLRCSPKSGHDTVSWYQQALGQGPQFIFQYYEEEERQRGNFPDRFSGHQFPNYSSELNVNALLLGDSALYLCASSSRWVGQSSSLFFGSGTQLSVL.

The chain has TRBV5-1 and TRBJ1-2; D might be TRBD1 (6 bases). CDR3 length: 12 amino acids. From germline, CDR1 is SGHRS and CDR2 YFSETQ. V shed 0 bases and J shed 8 bases, with 8 bases lying between them. Written as DNA, the CDR3 is TGCGCCAGCAGCTTGGAGGGGGGAGGCTACACCTTC. As protein: CASSLEGGGYTF.

The CDR3 protein is CASSLLVDSGNTIYF. CDR3 DNA: TGTGCCAGCAGCTTATTAGTTGACTCTGGAAACACCATATATTTT. V gene TRBV7-6 combines with J gene TRBJ1-3, with D unclear. The CDR3 loop spans 15 amino acids. The germline gives CDR1 SGHVS, CDR2 FNYEAQ. Trimming cost V 2 bases and J 0 bases, with 8 bases left between them.

The chain couples TRBV5-1 to TRBJ2-5, with a weak D call TRBD2 (5 bases). V lost 4 bases to trimming and J lost 1 base, with 8 bases between them. CDR3 length equals 13 residues. Germline lookup yields CDR1 SGHRS and CDR2 YFSETQ. The CDR3 bases are TGCGCCAGCAGCCCGGACTTCCAAGAGACCCAGTACTTC. Protein product: CASSPDFQETQYF.

This chain joins TRBV5-4 and TRBJ2-2; TRBD1 is a possible D gene (5 bases). With 7 bases removed from V and 7 bases from J, the gap between germline ends came to 11 bases. Germline CDR1 reads SGHNT; CDR2 reads YYREEE (reference sequence). This CDR3 contains 12 residues. The CDR3: CASSGQFGELFF. DNA of the CDR3: TGTGCCAGCTCAGGGCAATTCGGGGAGCTGTTTTTT. The whole variable domain, filled in from reference TRBV5-4 and TRBJ2-2, reads ETGVTQSPTHLIKTRGQQVTLRCSSQSGHNTVSWYQQALGQGPQFIFQYYREEENGRGNFPPRFSGLQFPNYSSELNVNALELDDSALYLCASSGQFGELFFGEGSRLTVL.

The chain carries TRBV5-1 and TRBJ1-1; D not resolved. The CDR3 is 15 residues long. CDR1 is SGHRS, CDR2 YFSETQ, per germline. V was shortened by 4 bases and J by 0 bases, with 13 bases between the two germline ends. The CDR3 here is CASSPERPMNTEAFF. Written as DNA, the CDR3 is TGCGCCAGCAGCCCGGAACGCCCAATGAACACTGAAGCTTTCTTT.

The rearrangement uses TRBV10-2 and TRBJ2-1; D is undetermined. Germline V gives CDR1 WSHSY, CDR2 SAAADI. CDR3 length: 15 residues. The V end was cut by 7 bases, the J end by 0 bases, with 13 bases between. CDR3 sequence: CASKSLADSYNEQFF. CDR3 sequence (DNA): TGCGCCAGCAAGAGTCTGGCGGACTCCTACAATGAGCAGTTCTTC.

This chain links TRBV7-2 with TRBJ2-7, with a possible D match to TRBD2 (5 bases). Trimming took 4 bases from V and 5 from J, leaving 18 bases between them. The length of the CDR3 is 15 residues. Germline V gene lookup returns CDR1 SGHTA and CDR2 FQGNSA. The CDR3 loop is CASSWSLDPGDEQYF. CDR3 nucleotide sequence: TGTGCCAGCAGCTGGTCACTGGACCCCGGGGACGAGCAGTACTTC.

This chain links TRBV10-2 with TRBJ2-5, with 16 bases fitting TRBD2. CDR1 and CDR2 (germline): WSHSY, SAAADI. V lost 8 bases and J lost 4; bases outside the gene matches: 7. The CDR3 is 16 amino acids. The CDR3 protein is CASLGTSGGERETQYF. The CDR3 bases are TGCGCCAGCCTGGGGACTAGCGGGGGGGAGAGAGAGACCCAGTACTTC.